Below are 8 T cell receptor beta chains sequenced from a single sample in a study of regulatory dendritic cells for organ transplantation. Allogeneic regulatory or mature dendritic cells were co-cultured for less than 6 days with CFSE-labeled sorted T cells at 1:10. These receptors have no known antigen. Data came from immunoSEQ multiplex PCR; TCRdb stores just in-frame clones and leaves some out. In the table there are some 10,000 clones, 65% to 85% of which are singletons. The sample comprised memory CD4+ T cells from blood cultured with regulatory dendritic cells. As to subset: CD45RO+ memory T cells. These receptor sequences come from a human donor in good health.

Notes on this clone: This specimen includes other DNA sequences encoding the same CDR3. This CDR3 reads CASSIPQGQAFF. Here the CDR3 DNA reads TGTGCCAGTAGTATCCCCCAGGGGCAAGCTTTCTTT. This sequence joins TRBV19 and TRBJ1-1, with a possible D match to TRBD1 (6 bases). CDR1 is LNHDA, CDR2 SQIVND, per germline (reference sequence). Trimming stripped 3 bases from V and 9 bases from J, with 11 bases between. This CDR3 is 12 amino acids long.

V usage is TRBV6-5 and J usage is TRBJ2-1, with D tentatively TRBD2 (5 bases). The CDR3 is made up of 13 amino acids. V was pared by 7 bases and J by 3 bases, with 10 bases between. Germline CDR1 and CDR2: MNHEY and SVGAGI. The CDR3 nucleotides read TGTGCCAGCAAGGGAGACGGCTACAATGAGCAGTTCTTC. This translates into CASKGDGYNEQFF.

This clone came up a few times. The chain employs TRBV19 and TRBJ1-5; 9 positions match TRBD1. The CDR3 covers 14 residues. With V trimmed by 8 bases and J by 3 bases, 5 bases remained unmatched. From germline, CDR1 is LNHDA and CDR2 SQIVND (reference sequence). CDR3 in amino acids: CASRRQGDNQPQHF. As DNA, the CDR3 is TGTGCCAGTCGGAGACAGGGGGACAATCAGCCCCAGCATTTT.

The rearrangement links TRBV9 to TRBJ2-3; D might be TRBD2 (7 bases). The V end lost 1 base, the J end lost 1 base, and 10 bases lay between the germline ends. CDR3 length equals 15 residues. The germline CDR1 and CDR2 sequences are SGDLS and YYNGEE. The CDR3 sequence is CASSVKGGGTDTQYF. The CDR3, as DNA: TGTGCCAGCAGCGTAAAGGGGGGGGGCACAGATACGCAGTATTTT. The full variable domain, with the rest looked up from reference TRBV9 and TRBJ2-3, is DSGVTQTPKHLITATGQRVTLRCSPRSGDLSVYWYQQSLDQGLQFLIQYYNGEERAKGNILERFSAQQFPDLHSELNLSSLELGDSALYFCASSVKGGGTDTQYFGPGTRLTVL.

This clone was seen once. The chain employs TRBV2 and TRBJ1-1, with 7 bases aligning to TRBD1. Trimming took 6 bases from V and 3 from J; bases not matched to a gene: 4. The CDR3 loop spans 13 amino acids. Germline V gene data show CDR1 as SNHLY and CDR2 as FYNNEI. The DNA for the CDR3 is TGTGCCAGCAGACAAACAGGGGACACTGAAGCTTTCTTT. Protein: CASRQTGDTEAFF.

The CDR3, as DNA: TGTGCCAGCAGCGTAGATCGGGGGGGGAACACCGGGGAGCTGTTTTTT. Amino acid sequence: CASSVDRGGNTGELFF. This chain joins TRBV9 and TRBJ2-2; 8 positions match TRBD2. Germline V lookup: CDR1 SGDLS, CDR2 YYNGEE. With 0 bases clipped from V and 1 base from J, the junction kept 2 bases outside the gene matches. The CDR3 has 16 residues.

J is TRBJ2-2 and V is TRBV7-3, with 7 positions matching TRBD2. Trimming took 4 bases from V and 7 from J; bases not matched to a gene: 3. Germline CDR1 SGHTA, CDR2 FQGTGA. This CDR3 region has 13 residues. The CDR3 is CASSSREGGELFF. For the CDR3, the DNA is TGTGCCAGCAGCTCAAGGGAGGGCGGGGAGCTGTTTTTT.

V usage is TRBV18 and J usage is TRBJ2-7; D is possibly TRBD1 (6 bases). This CDR3 contains 15 residues. Germline V gene lookup returns CDR1 KGHSH and CDR2 LQKENI. V was cut by 0 bases and J by 0 bases, with 9 bases left in between. CDR3 residues: CASSPPDRSSYEQYF. CDR3 sequence (DNA): TGTGCCAGCTCACCACCTGACAGGAGCTCCTACGAGCAGTACTTC.